The clone carrying this TCR beta chain was seen repeatedly, ten times or more. This sample is drawn from a study of molecular identifiers for immune sequencing clone quantification. The V and J ends lost 5 bases and 4 bases, in that order; junction bases with no gene match: 8. The CDR3 extends over 15 amino acids. CDR1 and CDR2 (germline): MNHEY, SVGAGI. Naive CD8 T cells were picked out by sorting for CD8+CD4-CCR7+CD45RA+. Previously described methods with listed TCR primers produced the bulk TCR libraries. TCRdb recomputed calls from the PCR reads with MiXCR, one row per CDR3 protein. The sample consists of about 320,000 distinct CDR3 sequences, around 21% of them appearing once.

The chain employs TRBV6-5 and TRBJ2-7; TRBD2 matches at 10 bases. The clonotype originates from a human donor in good health. Some libraries in this study had Jurkat cell RNA spiked in. Sequencing was done on a sample of naive CD8+ T cells from blood, with Jurkat cell RNA spiked in. Subset meaning: FACS-sorted CD8+CD4-CCR7+CD45RA+ naive T cells. This CDR3 is CASSTRASGSYEQYF. The CDR3, as DNA: TGTGCCAGCAGTACTCGCGCTAGCGGGAGTTACGAGCAGTACTTC.